This is a list of T cell receptor beta chains from one sample in a study of T cells in tuberculosis. The repertoire was sequenced with immunoSEQ multiplex PCR; TCRdb's copy has only in-frame clones and lacks some. The repertoire holds 20,000 to 25,000 clones, with roughly 92% as singletons. The sequencing sample was made of PBMCs. Source of these receptors: a donor aged 10-35 years with latent tuberculosis or without tuberculosis infection. Some clones in this sample may be carry-over from other donors' samples. CDR3s leave out the opening cysteine and the closing phenylalanine or tryptophan. Each record gives: J gene, V gene, clone size, CDR3 protein. Size values are once, few and many counts, or a class for expanded clones, and some rows have none.

>TRBJ1-1|TRBV19|NA
ASTLTENTEAF
>TRBJ1-5|TRBV6-5|NA
ASSFRGNQPQH
>TRBJ2-1|TRBV27|NA
ASSLNSYNEQF
>TRBJ2-7|TRBV5-1|once
ASSTGQEVHEQY
>TRBJ2-3|TRBV9|NA
ASSPGLAESTDTQY
>TRBJ1-2|TRBV7-2|NA
ASSFTAAGRGYT
>TRBJ2-7|TRBV6-1|NA
ASGRQVPYEQY
>TRBJ1-5|TRBV30|NA
AWSVPGSGPQH
>TRBJ1-4|TRBV19|NA
ASSIQGPTNEKLF
>TRBJ2-3|TRBV10-3|NA
AISASGGRTSTDTQY
>TRBJ1-5|TRBV6-1|few
ASSEWTASNQPQH
>TRBJ2-3|TRBV29-1|NA
SPQQNTQY
>TRBJ1-2|TRBV13|once
ASSTPGTASYGYT
>TRBJ2-7|TRBV7-2|once
ASSPQGGGYEQY
>TRBJ1-3|TRBV4-1|NA
ASSQAPQGRDTIY
>TRBJ1-1|TRBV11-2|NA
ASSLRGLGPTEAF
>TRBJ2-7|TRBV27|once
ASSTYPSEQY
>TRBJ2-5|TRBV27|once
ASKYSNQETQY
>TRBJ2-3|TRBV7-9|once
ASRRRLADTDTQY
>TRBJ1-3|TRBV11-2|NA
ASSLVLGAQGNTIY
>TRBJ2-1|TRBV5-1|NA
ASIKTPGGNEQF
>TRBJ2-3|TRBV7-6|NA
ASSLGTDTDTQY
>TRBJ1-3|TRBV7-6|once
ASSLGAGYSGNTIY
>TRBJ1-1|TRBV7-9|NA
ASSLGQSHTEAF
>TRBJ1-6|TRBV6-6|NA
ASSSPSPISPLH
>TRBJ1-2|TRBV14|NA
ASSQDPGDRGYSIDGYT
>TRBJ2-4|TRBV11-2|NA
ASSFRTGGVKNIQY
>TRBJ2-2|TRBV19|NA
ASSIEWDITGELF
>TRBJ1-3|TRBV6-1|NA
ASRAGAGNTIY
>TRBJ2-1|TRBV7-2|NA
ASSPRPGGQGSYNEQF
>TRBJ2-1|TRBV11-3|NA
ASSSGLAGGESEQF
>TRBJ2-1|TRBV18|NA
ASSPGTALYNEQF
>TRBJ1-1|TRBV28|NA
ASSLLVQGTEAF
>TRBJ2-4|TRBV15|NA
ATSRVAKNIQY
>TRBJ1-4|TRBV7-9|once
ASSPRTGLIQSPNEKLF
>TRBJ1-1|TRBV9|NA
ASSVGQGITEAF
>TRBJ2-5|TRBV18|NA
ASSPLATEETQY
>TRBJ2-1|TRBV7-8|NA
ASLGLATSNEQF
>TRBJ1-2|TRBV6-5|once
ASSYGGAMSYGYT
>TRBJ1-1|TRBV6-1|NA
ASSVGRVNTEAF
>TRBJ1-6|TRBV9|NA
ASSPLPETGGNSPLH
>TRBJ2-2|TRBV5-4|NA
ASSPIAGMNTGELF
>TRBJ1-2|TRBV29-1|once
SARTGALFGGYT
>TRBJ1-2|TRBV19|NA
ASSRAQDRDLYGYT
>TRBJ1-5|TRBV7-6|NA
ASSLGAVNSNQPQH
>TRBJ2-7|TRBV7-3|NA
ASSPGTSGLGHYEQY
>TRBJ1-1|TRBV5-4|NA
ASSFGQGWETEAF
>TRBJ2-6|TRBV14|NA
ASSHDSGQANSGANVLT
>TRBJ2-1|TRBV4-3|NA
ASKGVTGRNEQF